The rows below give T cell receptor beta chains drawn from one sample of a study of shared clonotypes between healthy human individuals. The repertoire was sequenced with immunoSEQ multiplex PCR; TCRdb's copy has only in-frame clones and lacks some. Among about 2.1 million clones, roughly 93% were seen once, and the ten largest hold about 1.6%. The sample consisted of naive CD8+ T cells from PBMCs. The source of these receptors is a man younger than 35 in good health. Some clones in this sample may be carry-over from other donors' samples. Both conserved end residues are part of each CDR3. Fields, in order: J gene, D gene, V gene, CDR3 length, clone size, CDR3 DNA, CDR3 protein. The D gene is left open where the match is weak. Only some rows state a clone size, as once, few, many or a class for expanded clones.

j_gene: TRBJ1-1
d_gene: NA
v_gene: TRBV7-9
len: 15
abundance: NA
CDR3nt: TGTGCCAGCAGTCGGGCGGGGCCGGAGAACACTGAAGCTTTCTTT
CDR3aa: CASSRAGPENTEAFF

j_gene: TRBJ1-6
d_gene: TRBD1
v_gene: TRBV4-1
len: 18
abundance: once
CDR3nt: TGCGCCAGCAGCCAGCGGTCGGCAGGGGGATTCACGAATTCACCCCTCCACTTT
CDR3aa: CASSQRSAGGFTNSPLHF

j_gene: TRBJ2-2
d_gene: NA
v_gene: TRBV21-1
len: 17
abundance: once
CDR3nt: TGTGCCAGCAGCAAACAATTAGGGCTATTGAACACCGGGGAGCTGTTTTTT
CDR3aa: CASSKQLGLLNTGELFF

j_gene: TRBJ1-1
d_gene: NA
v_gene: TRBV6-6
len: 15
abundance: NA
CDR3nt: TGTGCCAGCAGTTACCTACGGTACATGAACACTGAAGCTTTCTTT
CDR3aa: CASSYLRYMNTEAFF

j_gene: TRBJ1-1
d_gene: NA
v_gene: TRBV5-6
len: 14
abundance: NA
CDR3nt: TGTGCCAGCAGCTTAGCAGGGATGAACACTGAAGCTTTCTTT
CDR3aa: CASSLAGMNTEAFF

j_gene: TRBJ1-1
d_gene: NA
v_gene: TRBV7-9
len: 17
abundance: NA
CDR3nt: TGTGCCAGCAGCTCGGGGGGGACATCCGACGCCCTTCCCGAAGCTTTCTTT
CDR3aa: CASSSGGTSDALPEAFF

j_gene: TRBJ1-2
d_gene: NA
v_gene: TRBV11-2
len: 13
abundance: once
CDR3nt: TGTGCCAGCAGCTTGGTCCAGGGGTGGGGCTACACCTTC
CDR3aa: CASSLVQGWGYTF

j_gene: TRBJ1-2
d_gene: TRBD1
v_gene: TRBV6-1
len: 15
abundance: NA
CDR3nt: TGTGCCAGCAGTGGCCCCCGGGACAGGGATGCTGGCTACACCTTC
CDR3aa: CASSGPRDRDAGYTF

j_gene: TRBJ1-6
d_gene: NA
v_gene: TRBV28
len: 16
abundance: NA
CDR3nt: TGTGCCAGCAGTCCGTCAGGGTGGACCTATAATTCACCCCTCCACTTT
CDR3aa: CASSPSGWTYNSPLHF

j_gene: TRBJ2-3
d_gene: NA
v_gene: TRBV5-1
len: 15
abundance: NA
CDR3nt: TGCGCCAGCAGCCCGGGACACCAACGATGGGATACGCAGTATTTT
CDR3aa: CASSPGHQRWDTQYF

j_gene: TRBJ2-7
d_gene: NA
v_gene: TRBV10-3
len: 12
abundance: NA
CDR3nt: TGTGCCATCACGGACAACTCCTACGAGCAGTACTTC
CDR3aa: CAITDNSYEQYF

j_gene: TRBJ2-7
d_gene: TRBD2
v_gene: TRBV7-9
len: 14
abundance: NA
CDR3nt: TGTGCCAGCAGCGTCCTAGCGGGGGGGGACGAGCAGTACTTC
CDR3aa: CASSVLAGGDEQYF

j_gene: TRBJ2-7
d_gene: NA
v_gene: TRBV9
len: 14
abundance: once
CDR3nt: TGTGCCAGCAGCCCTGAAGGACGGGTCTACGAGCAGTACTTC
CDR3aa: CASSPEGRVYEQYF

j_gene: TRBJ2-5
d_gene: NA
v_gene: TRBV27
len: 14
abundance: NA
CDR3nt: TGTGCCAGCAGTTTGTTGGGGGGTGGGGAGACCCAGTACTTC
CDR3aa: CASSLLGGGETQYF

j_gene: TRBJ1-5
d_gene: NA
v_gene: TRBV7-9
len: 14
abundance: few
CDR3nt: TGTGCCAGCAGCTTAGGTGCAGGAGGAAAGCCCCAGCATTTT
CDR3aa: CASSLGAGGKPQHF

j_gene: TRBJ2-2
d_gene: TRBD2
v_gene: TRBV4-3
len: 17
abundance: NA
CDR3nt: TGCGCCAGCAGCCAAGACGGCGGGAGGGCGGGCACCGGGGAGCTGTTTTTT
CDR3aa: CASSQDGGRAGTGELFF

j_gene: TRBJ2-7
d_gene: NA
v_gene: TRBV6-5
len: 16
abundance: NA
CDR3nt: TGTGCCAGCAGTTACTCGTTACCGGTGGTCACCTACGAGCAGTACTTC
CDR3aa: CASSYSLPVVTYEQYF

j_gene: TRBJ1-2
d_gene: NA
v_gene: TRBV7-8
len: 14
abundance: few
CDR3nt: TGTGCCAGCAGCTTAGGGGGCGAAATCTATGGCTACACCTTC
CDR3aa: CASSLGGEIYGYTF

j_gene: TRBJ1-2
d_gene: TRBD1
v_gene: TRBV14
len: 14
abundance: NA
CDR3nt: TGTGCCAGCAGCGTGACAGGGGTCTATGCAGACTACACCTTC
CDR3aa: CASSVTGVYADYTF

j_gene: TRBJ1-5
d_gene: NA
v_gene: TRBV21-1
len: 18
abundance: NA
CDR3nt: TGTGCCAGCGGGGGGATTATAAAACAGGGCTGGAGCAATCAGCCCCAGCATTTT
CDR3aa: CASGGIIKQGWSNQPQHF

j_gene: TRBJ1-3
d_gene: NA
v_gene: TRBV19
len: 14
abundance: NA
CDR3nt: TGTGCCAGTAGTATGAGGAGCTCTGGAAACACCATATATTTT
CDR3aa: CASSMRSSGNTIYF

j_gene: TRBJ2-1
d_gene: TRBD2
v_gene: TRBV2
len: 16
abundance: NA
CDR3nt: TGTGCCAGCAGTCTGACTAGCGGGAGGCCGGACAATGAGCAGTTCTTC
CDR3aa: CASSLTSGRPDNEQFF

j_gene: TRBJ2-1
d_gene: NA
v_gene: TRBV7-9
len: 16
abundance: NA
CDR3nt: TGTGCCAGCAGCCGGTCCGCGGAGCAGGTAGACAATGAGCAGTTCTTC
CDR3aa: CASSRSAEQVDNEQFF

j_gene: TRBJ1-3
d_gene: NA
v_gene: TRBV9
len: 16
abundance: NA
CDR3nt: TGTGCCAGCAGCCTTAAGGACTCAAGCTCTGGAAACACCATATATTTT
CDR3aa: CASSLKDSSSGNTIYF

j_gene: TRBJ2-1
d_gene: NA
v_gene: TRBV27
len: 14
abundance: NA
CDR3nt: TGTGCCAGCAGTTTGAGACGAAAAGTGGATGAGCAGTTCTTC
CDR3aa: CASSLRRKVDEQFF

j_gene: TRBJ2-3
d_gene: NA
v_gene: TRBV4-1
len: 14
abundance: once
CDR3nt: TGCGCCAGCAGCCAAAATACGTTTGAGGGGACGCAGTATTTT
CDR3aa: CASSQNTFEGTQYF